A selection of T cell receptor beta chains follows, all from one sample in a study of blood T cell repertoires in COVID-19. The table came from immunoSEQ multiplex PCR; TCRdb's copy has only in-frame clones and leaves some out. The table includes 230,000 or so clones, approximately 80% detected once. Sample: peripheral blood. These TCRs come from a woman aged 80 or over with COVID-19, enrolled during active disease. Each CDR3 is given with its conserved first and last residue. The D gene is left open where the match is weak. The listing skips clone size in some rows; elsewhere it reads once, few, many or a size class.

D: .
V: TRBV7-9
size: .
J: TRBJ1-2
CDR3: CASTRTDGRSYTF
DNA: TGTGCCAGCACCAGGACTGATGGAAGGAGCTACACCTTC

D: .
V: TRBV5-1
size: .
J: TRBJ1-1
CDR3: CASSLEAGNTEAFF
DNA: TGCGCCAGCAGCTTGGAGGCAGGCAACACTGAAGCTTTCTTT

D: TRBD2
V: TRBV18
size: few
J: TRBJ2-3
CDR3: CASSLAGFTDTQYF
DNA: TGTGCCAGCTCTTTAGCGGGTTTCACAGATACGCAGTATTTT

D: TRBD1
V: TRBV27
size: .
J: TRBJ1-2
CDR3: CASSLRTGGYWYGYTF
DNA: TGTGCCAGCAGTTTAAGGACAGGGGGCTATTGGTATGGCTACACCTTC

D: TRBD1
V: TRBV7-7
size: .
J: TRBJ1-2
CDR3: CASSLRGGEHQDYGYTF
DNA: TGTGCTAGCAGCTTAAGAGGGGGCGAGCATCAGGACTATGGCTACACCTTC

D: .
V: TRBV6-5
size: .
J: TRBJ1-2
CDR3: CASSTPGRNYGYTF
DNA: TGTGCCAGCAGTACCCCTGGCAGAAACTATGGCTACACCTTC

D: TRBD1
V: TRBV7-2
size: once
J: TRBJ1-2
CDR3: CASSPRMWTGYGYTF
DNA: TGTGCCAGCAGTCCCCGGATGTGGACAGGCTATGGCTACACCTTC

D: TRBD2
V: TRBV5-1
size: .
J: TRBJ2-3
CDR3: CASSVSGGITDTQYF
DNA: TGCGCCAGCAGCGTGAGCGGGGGGATCACAGATACGCAGTATTTT

D: .
V: TRBV14
size: .
J: TRBJ2-5
CDR3: CASSRGTAFYETQYF
DNA: TGTGCCAGCAGCCGCGGGACGGCGTTTTATGAGACCCAGTACTTC

D: .
V: TRBV7-3
size: .
J: TRBJ2-2
CDR3: CASSTYVGVELFF
DNA: TGTGCCAGCAGCACGTACGTCGGAGTGGAGCTGTTTTTT

D: TRBD1
V: TRBV19
size: .
J: TRBJ1-5
CDR3: CASSSSTGTGIQPQHF
DNA: TGTGCCAGTAGTAGCAGCACCGGGACAGGGATTCAGCCCCAGCATTTT

D: .
V: TRBV7-7
size: .
J: TRBJ2-1
CDR3: CASSPTGRMNEQFF
DNA: TGTGCTAGCAGCCCGACAGGACGGATGAATGAGCAGTTCTTC

D: .
V: TRBV11-3
size: .
J: TRBJ2-3
CDR3: CASSLGLAGPDNTDTQYF
DNA: TGTGCCAGCAGCTTAGGCCTAGCCGGTCCTGACAACACAGATACGCAGTATTTT

D: .
V: TRBV28
size: .
J: TRBJ1-1
CDR3: CASFRGGNTEAFF
DNA: TGTGCCAGTTTCAGGGGTGGGAACACTGAAGCTTTCTTT

D: .
V: TRBV7-9
size: .
J: TRBJ1-2
CDR3: CASSLHSGRPQRYGYTF
DNA: TGTGCCAGCAGCTTACATTCGGGAAGACCTCAACGGTATGGCTACACCTTC

D: .
V: TRBV18
size: .
J: TRBJ1-6
CDR3: CASSSGLENSPLHF
DNA: TGTGCCAGCTCATCCGGGTTGGAGAACTCACCCCTCCACTTT

D: TRBD2
V: TRBV27
size: few
J: TRBJ2-7
CDR3: CASSASTSGAYEQYF
DNA: TGTGCCAGCAGCGCATCGACTAGCGGGGCCTACGAGCAGTACTTC

D: .
V: TRBV5-1
size: once
J: TRBJ2-5
CDR3: CASSSPSGAQETQYF
DNA: TGCGCCAGCAGCTCCCCTAGTGGGGCCCAAGAGACCCAGTACTTC

D: .
V: TRBV7-2
size: few
J: TRBJ2-3
CDR3: CASSYREGGQYF
DNA: TGTGCCAGCAGCTACAGGGAAGGAGGGCAGTATTTT

D: TRBD1
V: TRBV15
size: .
J: TRBJ2-7
CDR3: CATSLDRRDRGGGEGQYF
DNA: TGTGCCACCAGCTTAGATCGCCGGGACAGGGGAGGGGGTGAGGGGCAGTACTTC

D: .
V: TRBV10-1
size: .
J: TRBJ1-1
CDR3: CASPHRLKHRSPPWGSMNTEAFF
DNA: TGCGCCAGCCCCCACCGCCTGAAACACAGGTCCCCACCATGGGGATCCATGAACACTGAAGCTTTCTTT

D: TRBD2
V: TRBV9
size: .
J: TRBJ2-3
CDR3: CASSVGLAGGSLGDDTQYF
DNA: TGTGCCAGCAGCGTAGGCCTAGCGGGGGGTTCCTTAGGTGACGATACGCAGTATTTT

D: TRBD2
V: TRBV6-2/TRBV6-3
size: .
J: TRBJ2-5
CDR3: CASSYNADSGGLQETQYF
DNA: TGTGCCAGCAGTTACAACGCCGATAGCGGGGGGCTCCAAGAGACCCAGTACTTC

D: .
V: TRBV3-1/TRBV3-2
size: .
J: TRBJ1-2
CDR3: CASSHQPLSSGNYGYTF
DNA: TGTGCCAGCAGCCATCAACCTTTAAGTTCAGGCAACTATGGCTACACCTTC

D: .
V: TRBV5-1
size: .
J: TRBJ2-7
CDR3: CASRRQPSSYEQYF
DNA: TGCGCCAGCAGAAGGCAACCTAGCTCCTACGAGCAGTACTTC

D: .
V: TRBV4-1
size: few
J: TRBJ1-6
CDR3: CASSSREDGTNSPLHF
DNA: TGCGCCAGCAGCTCCCGGGAAGACGGAACCAATTCACCCCTCCACTTT

D: TRBD1
V: TRBV27
size: .
J: TRBJ1-4
CDR3: CASRNNGQAEKLFF
DNA: TGTGCCAGCAGAAACAACGGACAGGCTGAAAAACTGTTTTTT

D: .
V: TRBV11-2
size: .
J: TRBJ2-3
CDR3: CASSDLGWGGSTDTQYF
DNA: TGTGCCAGCAGCGACCTAGGTTGGGGAGGAAGTACAGATACGCAGTATTTT

D: .
V: TRBV3-1/TRBV3-2
size: .
J: TRBJ2-7
CDR3: CASSQDQRVGGEQYF
DNA: TGTGCCAGCAGCCAAGATCAGCGTGTGGGAGGCGAGCAGTACTTC

D: .
V: TRBV11-1
size: .
J: TRBJ2-5
CDR3: CASSLVAAGSQETQYF
DNA: TGTGCCAGCAGCTTAGTAGCCGCCGGATCTCAAGAGACCCAGTACTTC

D: TRBD1
V: TRBV7-2
size: few
J: TRBJ1-4
CDR3: CASSLVVGGQGANEKLFF
DNA: TGTGCCAGCAGCTTAGTGGTCGGCGGACAGGGGGCTAATGAAAAACTGTTTTTT

D: .
V: TRBV11-2
size: once
J: TRBJ2-2
CDR3: CASSLGRATGELFF
DNA: TGTGCCAGCAGCTTAGGCAGGGCTACCGGGGAGCTGTTTTTT

D: .
V: TRBV30
size: .
J: TRBJ1-1
CDR3: CAWSSEWTVNTEAFF
DNA: TGTGCCTGGAGTTCCGAGTGGACAGTGAACACTGAAGCTTTCTTT

D: TRBD1
V: TRBV11-3
size: .
J: TRBJ2-1
CDR3: CASSLGGGNNEQFF
DNA: TGTGCCAGCAGCTTAGGAGGGGGCAACAATGAGCAGTTCTTC

D: TRBD1
V: TRBV10-3
size: few
J: TRBJ1-2
CDR3: CAISTGADYGYTF
DNA: TGTGCCATCAGTACAGGGGCGGACTATGGCTACACCTTC

D: TRBD1
V: TRBV2
size: .
J: TRBJ2-3
CDR3: CASSVNRNRQMGQALTDTQYF
DNA: TGTGCCAGCAGTGTAAATCGTAATCGGCAGATGGGACAGGCCCTCACAGATACGCAGTATTTT

D: TRBD1
V: TRBV30
size: .
J: TRBJ1-1
CDR3: CAWRATGERRTEAFF
DNA: TGTGCCTGGAGAGCTACAGGGGAGAGGCGCACTGAAGCTTTCTTT

D: .
V: TRBV2
size: .
J: TRBJ1-2
CDR3: CASSVSSTGSYGYTF
DNA: TGTGCCAGCAGTGTATCCTCAACTGGGAGCTATGGCTACACCTTC

D: .
V: TRBV5-5
size: few
J: TRBJ1-6
CDR3: CASSLSGDSPLHF
DNA: TGTGCCAGCAGCCTCTCAGGGGATTCACCCCTCCACTTT

D: .
V: TRBV18
size: .
J: TRBJ1-4
CDR3: CASSPSATNEKLFF
DNA: TGTGCCAGCTCACCAAGCGCAACTAATGAAAAACTGTTTTTT

D: .
V: TRBV5-5
size: .
J: TRBJ1-2
CDR3: CASSLRPAGPGFVTF
DNA: TGTGCCAGCAGCTTGAGGCCCGCGGGGCCGGGCTTTGTAACCTTC

D: .
V: TRBV4-2
size: few
J: TRBJ1-2
CDR3: CASSQANGNYGYTF
DNA: TGTGCCAGCAGCCAAGCGAACGGGAACTATGGCTACACCTTC

D: .
V: TRBV5-1
size: .
J: TRBJ2-1
CDR3: CASSLERVGANEQFF
DNA: TGCGCCAGCAGCTTGGAGAGAGTTGGGGCCAATGAGCAGTTCTTC

D: .
V: TRBV6-5
size: once
J: TRBJ1-2
CDR3: CASSYAPVSDYGYTF
DNA: TGTGCCAGCAGTTACGCCCCCGTAAGCGACTATGGCTACACCTTC

D: .
V: TRBV5-6
size: .
J: TRBJ2-1
CDR3: CASSSTARAAGEQFF
DNA: TGTGCCAGCAGCTCCACAGCGAGGGCGGCCGGTGAGCAGTTCTTC

D: TRBD1
V: TRBV29-1
size: .
J: TRBJ1-2
CDR3: CSVGRGAGYTF
DNA: TGCAGCGTCGGCAGGGGGGCTGGCTACACCTTC

D: .
V: TRBV7-6
size: .
J: TRBJ2-5
CDR3: CASSIGGRGETQYF
DNA: TGTGCCAGCAGCATAGGAGGGCGGGGCGAGACCCAGTACTTC

D: .
V: TRBV6-2/TRBV6-3
size: many
J: TRBJ1-5
CDR3: CASSYPSGGQPQHF
DNA: TGTGCCAGCAGTTACCCTTCAGGTGGCCAGCCCCAGCATTTT

D: .
V: TRBV6-5
size: .
J: TRBJ1-1
CDR3: CASTPLEGKAFF
DNA: TGTGCCAGCACTCCCCTGGAGGGGAAAGCTTTCTTT

D: .
V: TRBV19
size: .
J: TRBJ1-2
CDR3: CASTDRGGANYGYTF
DNA: TGTGCCAGTACCGACCGGGGGGGGGCTAACTATGGCTACACCTTC

D: .
V: TRBV18
size: .
J: TRBJ2-1
CDR3: CASSPTGIYNEQFF
DNA: TGTGCCAGCTCACCGACGGGAATCTACAATGAGCAGTTCTTC

D: .
V: TRBV19
size: .
J: TRBJ1-4
CDR3: CASSTLPDTEKLFF
DNA: TGTGCCAGTAGTACCCTACCCGACACCGAAAAACTGTTTTTT

D: TRBD2
V: TRBV2
size: .
J: TRBJ2-1
CDR3: CASNWGGSRDEQFF
DNA: TGTGCCAGCAATTGGGGCGGGAGTAGGGATGAGCAGTTCTTC

D: .
V: TRBV11-3
size: .
J: TRBJ2-3
CDR3: CASSLGGGSGSDTQYF
DNA: TGTGCCAGCAGCTTAGGGGGGGGCTCCGGGAGTGATACGCAGTATTTT

D: .
V: TRBV9
size: .
J: TRBJ1-5
CDR3: CASSVDSKRTEENQPQHF
DNA: TGTGCCAGCAGCGTAGATTCTAAAAGGACAGAGGAGAATCAGCCCCAGCATTTT